This TCR beta chain was sequenced in a study of blood T cells in healthy people across ages. General study results and limits: Naive T cell percentage by flow cytometry tracked strongly with beta diversity.

The use of a sample-barcoded 5' primer and a J-beta primer mix characterized a second PCR of 7 to 11 cycles. Each sample yielded at least 2.5 million CDR3-containing paired-end reads. TCRdb independently ran MiXCR on the 5' RACE reads; one entry per CDR3 protein. Of over 1.5 million distinct CDR3 sequences in the sample, around 48% were seen once. At least 5 micrograms of total RNA were extracted per sample. Per the germline V gene, CDR1 is MDHEN and CDR2 is SYDVKM. The CDR3 covers 15 residues. With 5 bases clipped from V and 4 bases from J, the junction kept 9 bases outside the gene matches. This clonotype was detected only a few times. The target antigen is unknown.

This rearrangement joins TRBV28 to TRBJ2-5; 8 bases align to TRBD1. The specimen sequenced was blood. The sequence was obtained from a woman in her thirties or forties in good health. The CDR3 region is CASSPDRAVRETQYF. For the CDR3, the DNA is TGTGCCAGCAGTCCGGACAGGGCGGTCAGAGAGACCCAGTACTTC.